A selection of T cell receptor beta chains follows, all from one sample in a study of OX40 agonist ivuxolimab in advanced cancers. Clones were read by immunoSEQ multiplex PCR, and TCRdb kept only the in-frame ones, dropping some. The sample lists 50,000 to 65,000 clones; roughly four fifths were seen once. Source: CD4+ or CD8+ T cells sorted from blood, taken in a trial of the OX40 agonist ivuxolimab. The source of these receptors is an adult with an advanced solid tumor such as melanoma, head and neck, liver or kidney cancer. The CDR3 runs from the conserved cysteine through the conserved F or W. A D gene is named only where the DNA matches it firmly. The size of a clone is reported for some rows only, either as once, few or many, or as a class for expanded clones.

once,TRBD2,TRBV5-4,TRBJ2-3,TGTGCCAGCAGCTCGCGAGGCCCAGCGGGGGGTCCCACAGATACGCAGTATTTT,CASSSRGPAGGPTDTQYF
-,TRBD1,TRBV11-2,TRBJ2-7,TGTGCCAGCAGCTCGCCCCTGGACAGGTCTGGGAACTACGAGCAGTACTTC,CASSSPLDRSGNYEQYF
-,-,TRBV19,TRBJ1-6,TGTGCCAGTAGTATCGGTCAGGAAATACTCCACTTT,CASSIGQEILHF
-,-,TRBV9,TRBJ2-3,TGTGCCAGCAGCCCTACAGGGTTGCCAGATACGCAGTATTTT,CASSPTGLPDTQYF
once,TRBD1,TRBV7-8,TRBJ2-7,TGTGCCAGCAGCTTAGGGACAGGCTACGAGCAGTACTTC,CASSLGTGYEQYF
few,-,TRBV10-2,TRBJ1-1,TGCGCCAGCAGGAGGTCGGGGCAGAACACTGAAGCTTTCTTT,CASRRSGQNTEAFF
-,-,TRBV28,TRBJ1-4,TGTGCCAGCAGGAAGGGGTTGTCTAATGAAAAACTGTTTTTT,CASRKGLSNEKLFF
-,-,TRBV5-1,TRBJ1-1,TGCGCCAGCAGCTCGGACATTAACACTGAAGCTTTCTTT,CASSSDINTEAFF
-,TRBD1,TRBV19,TRBJ1-4,TGTGCCAGTAGTCCCTCCGGACAGGGAGATGAAAAACTGTTTTTT,CASSPSGQGDEKLFF
-,TRBD1,TRBV4-1,TRBJ1-5,TGCGCCAGCAGCCAAGATAAAGGGGACAGGGGGGAAAATCAGCCCCAGCATTTT,CASSQDKGDRGENQPQHF
-,-,TRBV11-2,TRBJ2-3,TGTGCCAGCAGCGGGCAAACACTAGCCGGCACAGATACGCAGTATTTT,CASSGQTLAGTDTQYF
-,TRBD2,TRBV18,TRBJ2-5,TGTGCCAGCTCACCGTCAGCGGGGGGAGAGACCCAGTACTTC,CASSPSAGGETQYF
-,TRBD2,TRBV19,TRBJ2-3,TGTGCCAGTAGTAAAATTAGCGGGGGCCCCGAATACACAGATACGCAGTATTTT,CASSKISGGPEYTDTQYF
-,TRBD2,TRBV19,TRBJ2-7,TGTGCCAGTAGTATCGAAGGGACTAGCGGGGTTTTCTACGAGCAGTACTTC,CASSIEGTSGVFYEQYF
few,-,TRBV14,TRBJ2-1,TGTGCCAGCAGCCAAGGCCGGTACCCTCTCAACAATGAGCAGTTCTTC,CASSQGRYPLNNEQFF
-,-,TRBV19,TRBJ2-7,TGTGCCAGTAGTATTTCCAACTTCGGGTACGAGCAGTACTTC,CASSISNFGYEQYF
-,-,TRBV5-1,TRBJ1-1,TGCGCCAGCAGCCCACGGACAAACCAGAACACTGAAGCTTTCTTT,CASSPRTNQNTEAFF
-,-,TRBV9,TRBJ1-5,TGTGCCAGCAGCGTCCGGATTGGACAAGGGACCTCGCCCCAGCATTTT,CASSVRIGQGTSPQHF
-,-,TRBV5-3,TRBJ2-7,TGTGCCAGAAGCTCCTCGTTGTGCTTTTGGCCCACCTACGAGCAGTACTTC,CARSSSLCFWPTYEQYF
-,TRBD1,TRBV6-5,TRBJ1-2,TGTGCCAGCAGTCGTGACAGGGACAAAGGATATGGCTACACCTTC,CASSRDRDKGYGYTF
-,-,TRBV6-5,TRBJ2-7,TGTGCCAGCAGTCGGACAGCTTACTACGAGCAGTACTTC,CASSRTAYYEQYF
-,TRBD1,TRBV10-2,TRBJ1-2,TGCGCCAGCAGTGAGAGGACCGGGACAGGGGGCTTCTATGGCTACACCTTC,CASSERTGTGGFYGYTF
-,-,TRBV5-1,TRBJ2-7,TGCGCCAGCAGCTTGTACGAGGGGATCGACGAGCAGTACTTC,CASSLYEGIDEQYF